Listed below are T cell receptor beta chains from one sample, sequenced in a study of blood T cell repertoires in COVID-19. Repertoires were generated with immunoSEQ multiplex PCR, while TCRdb's copy carries only in-frame clones and drops some. The table includes approximately 210,000 clones, around 81% detected once. Material: PBMCs or T cells enriched from blood (not recorded which). These TCRs come from a man aged 25-45 years with acute COVID-19. Both conserved end residues are part of each CDR3. The order of the fields is CDR3 protein, CDR3 DNA, D gene, V gene, clone size, J gene. D genes are given only for firm matches. Not every row has a clone size; where given, it reads once, few, many or a size class.

CDR3: CASSGGQVGEKLFF; DNA: TGTGCCAGCAGTGGAGGACAAGTAGGGGAAAAACTGTTTTTT; D: -; V: TRBV2; size: -; J: TRBJ1-4
CDR3: CASSSLSGGIMETQYF; DNA: TGTGCCAGCAGCTCTCTGTCGGGAGGGATTATGGAGACCCAGTACTTC; D: TRBD2; V: TRBV11-2; size: -; J: TRBJ2-5
CDR3: CASGTKGTSGGGQFF; DNA: TGTGCCAGCGGTACCAAGGGAACTAGCGGGGGGGGACAGTTCTTC; D: TRBD2; V: TRBV5-4; size: -; J: TRBJ2-1
CDR3: CASSLGDAGGLEKLFF; DNA: TGCGCCAGCAGCTTGGGCGACGCTGGGGGACTGGAAAAACTGTTTTTT; D: -; V: TRBV5-1; size: -; J: TRBJ1-4
CDR3: CASSLGGTANTEAFF; DNA: TGTGCCAGCAGCTTGGGGGGGACAGCGAACACTGAAGCTTTCTTT; D: TRBD1; V: TRBV5-4; size: -; J: TRBJ1-1
CDR3: CASSVAQKPSGNEQFF; DNA: TGTGCCAGCAGCGTAGCTCAGAAGCCCTCCGGGAATGAGCAGTTCTTC; D: -; V: TRBV9; size: -; J: TRBJ2-1
CDR3: CASTSAVITEAFF; DNA: TGTGCCAGCACGTCCGCAGTAATCACTGAAGCTTTCTTT; D: -; V: TRBV6-5; size: -; J: TRBJ1-1
CDR3: CASSERGGYNNSPLHF; DNA: TGTGCCAGCAGTGAACGGGGGGGCTATAATAATTCACCCCTCCACTTT; D: -; V: TRBV2; size: -; J: TRBJ1-6
CDR3: CASSPQLEGYTF; DNA: TGTGCCAGCTCACCACAGTTGGAGGGCTACACCTTC; D: -; V: TRBV18; size: few; J: TRBJ1-2
CDR3: CASSVGTGLNEKLFF; DNA: TGTGCCAGCAGCGTAGGGACAGGGCTGAATGAAAAACTGTTTTTT; D: TRBD1; V: TRBV9; size: -; J: TRBJ1-4
CDR3: CASSVGQGANGELFF; DNA: TGTGCCAGCAGCGTCGGACAGGGGGCGAACGGGGAGCTGTTTTTT; D: TRBD1; V: TRBV9; size: -; J: TRBJ2-2
CDR3: CASSWQGERTEAFF; DNA: TGCGCCAGCAGCTGGCAGGGGGAGAGGACTGAAGCTTTCTTT; D: TRBD1; V: TRBV5-1; size: -; J: TRBJ1-1
CDR3: CASSLDRQGAAGELFF; DNA: TGTGCCAGCAGCTTAGATAGGCAGGGGGCGGCCGGGGAGCTGTTTTTT; D: TRBD1; V: TRBV11-2; size: -; J: TRBJ2-2
CDR3: CASSFSSYEQYF; DNA: TGTGCCAGCAGTTTTAGTTCCTACGAGCAGTACTTC; D: -; V: TRBV28; size: -; J: TRBJ2-7
CDR3: CASSLVGQGAENTIYF; DNA: TGTGCCAGCAGCTTAGTCGGACAGGGGGCGGAAAACACCATATATTTT; D: TRBD1; V: TRBV7-9; size: -; J: TRBJ1-3
CDR3: CASTESGTPPHEQYF; DNA: TGTGCCAGCACCGAATCCGGGACACCGCCCCACGAGCAGTACTTC; D: -; V: TRBV5-4; size: -; J: TRBJ2-7
CDR3: CASRPPPGEGPNEQFF; DNA: TGTGCCAGCAGACCCCCCCCGGGAGAGGGTCCCAATGAGCAGTTCTTC; D: -; V: TRBV3-1/TRBV3-2; size: few; J: TRBJ2-1
CDR3: CASSQEGLASYEQYF; DNA: TGCGCCAGCAGCCAAGAGGGACTAGCCTCCTACGAGCAGTACTTC; D: TRBD2; V: TRBV4-1; size: -; J: TRBJ2-7
CDR3: CASSFSLLSYEQYF; DNA: TGTGCCAGCAGTTTTAGCTTACTCTCCTACGAGCAGTACTTC; D: -; V: TRBV27; size: -; J: TRBJ2-7
CDR3: CASSFSSYNSPLHF; DNA: TGTGCCAGCAGTTTTTCTTCCTATAATTCACCCCTCCACTTT; D: -; V: TRBV27; size: -; J: TRBJ1-6
CDR3: CASSLKVRGEQYF; DNA: TGTGCCAGCAGTCTAAAGGTTAGGGGCGAGCAGTACTTC; D: -; V: TRBV25-1; size: -; J: TRBJ2-7
CDR3: CASSELSGQGSYGYTF; DNA: TGTGCCAGCAGTGAACTGTCGGGACAAGGGAGCTATGGCTACACCTTC; D: -; V: TRBV28; size: once; J: TRBJ1-2
CDR3: CASSLRTQGYEQYF; DNA: TGTGCCAGCAGCCTACGAACACAGGGCTACGAGCAGTACTTC; D: -; V: TRBV3-1/TRBV3-2; size: -; J: TRBJ2-7
CDR3: CASRQGQGARRTEAFF; DNA: TGTGCCAGCAGACAAGGACAGGGGGCTCGGCGGACTGAAGCTTTCTTT; D: TRBD1; V: TRBV7-4; size: few; J: TRBJ1-1
CDR3: CASRYLQGNQPQHF; DNA: TGTGCCAGCAGATACCTACAGGGCAATCAGCCCCAGCATTTT; D: -; V: TRBV7-2; size: few; J: TRBJ1-5
CDR3: CASSEVIGYNEQFF; DNA: TGTGCCAGCTCGGAGGTTATCGGCTACAATGAGCAGTTCTTC; D: -; V: TRBV28; size: -; J: TRBJ2-1
CDR3: CASSVDNKGAQHF; DNA: TGTGCCAGCAGCGTAGACAACAAGGGGGCCCAGCATTTT; D: -; V: TRBV9; size: -; J: TRBJ1-5
CDR3: CASSQPDRDNYGYTF; DNA: TGCGCCAGCAGCCAACCTGACAGGGATAACTATGGCTACACCTTC; D: TRBD1; V: TRBV4-1; size: few; J: TRBJ1-2
CDR3: CASALVAVGEQFF; DNA: TGCGCCAGCGCCTTAGTAGCCGTCGGGGAGCAGTTCTTC; D: -; V: TRBV10-1; size: -; J: TRBJ2-1
CDR3: CASSSQGVNTEAFF; DNA: TGTGCCAGCAGCTCACAGGGGGTGAACACTGAAGCTTTCTTT; D: TRBD1; V: TRBV7-3; size: -; J: TRBJ1-1
CDR3: CASNGLAENEQFF; DNA: TGTGCCAGCAATGGACTAGCGGAAAATGAGCAGTTCTTC; D: TRBD2; V: TRBV2; size: -; J: TRBJ2-1
CDR3: CPENTRGRKTQYF; DNA: TGCCCGGAAAATACCAGGGGGAGGAAGACCCAGTACTTC; D: -; V: TRBV14; size: -; J: TRBJ2-5
CDR3: CASSGQGVWAEAFF; DNA: TGTGCCAGCAGCGGACAGGGGGTATGGGCTGAAGCTTTCTTT; D: TRBD1; V: TRBV9; size: -; J: TRBJ1-1
CDR3: CASSPGRGSEYF; DNA: TGTGCCAGCAGTCCCGGACGGGGATCGGAGTACTTC; D: -; V: TRBV6-5; size: -; J: TRBJ2-7